This paragraph reports one TCR beta chain. What it binds is not known. The data derive from a study of cytomegalovirus exposure and HLA in healthy donors. Study summary: A data release that came early held about 89 million unique TCRs from HLA-typed donors. Study observations and caveats: The study assumed roughly uniform donor sequencing depth for presence/absence analyses. Association of a missense DCLRE1C variant with TCR beta V- and J-gene trimming was reported in a later analysis.

The PCR ran on 60 Vbeta and 13 Jbeta primers. How the authors handled the data: Unique TCR beta chains totaled approximately 83 million in a later count, with roughly 11 million of them shared. Clones were sequenced by immunoSEQ multiplex PCR, and TCRdb holds only the in-frame ones, with some missing. The D gene and trimming were derived from the DNA, and the V and J assignments and clone size from that table. The table lists over 150,000 clones, 60% to 85% of them singletons, with around 3.5% in the top ten. Trimming cost V 2 bases and J 9 bases; bases outside gene matches: 13. The CDR3 runs to 15 residues. CDR1 and CDR2 (germline): LGHNA, YNFKEQ.

Sequences were obtained from PBMCs. This receptor was taken from a man younger than 45 in good health and CMV-seropositive. This chain connects TRBV4-2 to TRBJ2-7; TRBD1 matches at 7 bases. The CDR3 coding sequence is TGTGCCAGCAGCCAACTACAGGGGACCTCCAGTGGGCAGTACTTC. It yields the protein CASSQLQGTSSGQYF.